The rows below give T cell receptor beta chains drawn from one sample of a study of technical replicates of blood from several donors. Clones were read by immunoSEQ multiplex PCR, and TCRdb kept only the in-frame ones, dropping some. The sample has roughly 70,000 clones, 94% seen once. What was sequenced was T cells isolated from PBMCs. The receptor set was obtained from a human donor in good health. CDR3s include the opening cysteine and the closing phenylalanine or tryptophan. D genes are given only for firm matches. A clone size is listed for some rows: how often the clone was seen (once, few, many), or a class if it is expanded.

.,TRBJ2-7,TRBV7-2,.,CASSPGTVGGSYF,TGTGCCAGCAGCCCGGGGACGGTGGGGGGTTCGTACTTC
TRBD2,TRBJ2-1,TRBV2,once,CASIRLAGHNEQFF,TGTGCCAGCATAAGGCTAGCGGGACACAATGAGCAGTTCTTC
TRBD1,TRBJ1-4,TRBV5-8,.,CASSMGQLATNEKLFF,TGTGCCAGCAGCATGGGACAGCTTGCAACTAATGAAAAACTGTTTTTT
.,TRBJ2-1,TRBV10-3,.,CAISESSGGSSYNEQFF,TGTGCCATCAGTGAGTCGAGCGGCGGTAGCTCCTACAATGAGCAGTTCTTC
.,TRBJ1-5,TRBV27,once,CASSADWDQPQHF,TGTGCCAGCAGCGCGGATTGGGATCAGCCCCAGCATTTT
TRBD1,TRBJ2-7,TRBV27,once,CASSLRGTGVHEQYF,TGTGCCAGCAGTTTAAGGGGGACAGGGGTGCACGAGCAGTACTTC
.,TRBJ2-5,TRBV11-3,few,CASSLQGPYGTQYF,TGTGCCAGCAGCCTGCAGGGGCCCTACGGGACCCAGTACTTC
.,TRBJ2-7,TRBV2,.,CASIIKDRAYEQYF,TGTGCCAGCATAATTAAGGACAGAGCCTACGAGCAGTACTTC
.,TRBJ1-2,TRBV28,.,CASSPGGQGLTYGYTF,TGTGCCAGCAGTCCTGGGGGCCAGGGACTAACCTATGGCTACACCTTC
.,TRBJ1-5,TRBV6-1,.,CASSDAPGDQPQHF,TGTGCCAGCAGTGATGCTCCAGGGGATCAGCCCCAGCATTTT
TRBD1,TRBJ1-1,TRBV4-3,few,CASSLRAPGQVFNTEAFF,TGCGCCAGCAGCCTAAGGGCTCCGGGACAGGTGTTTAACACTGAAGCTTTCTTT
.,TRBJ1-1,TRBV6-6,.,CASIRDIGNTEAFF,TGTGCCAGCATCCGCGACATTGGGAACACTGAAGCTTTCTTT
.,TRBJ2-7,TRBV2,.,CASRTGSAEQYF,TGTGCCAGCAGAACAGGCTCGGCCGAGCAGTACTTC
.,TRBJ2-1,TRBV7-3,.,CASSGPPRGRSSYNEQFF,TGTGCCAGCAGCGGTCCCCCCAGGGGCCGAAGCTCCTACAATGAGCAGTTCTTC
.,TRBJ2-3,TRBV6-5,.,CASSSTADTQYF,TGTGCCAGCAGTTCCACCGCGGATACGCAGTATTTT
.,TRBJ2-7,TRBV14,.,CASSQVQFHEQYF,TGTGCCAGCAGCCAAGTACAGTTCCACGAGCAGTACTTC
TRBD2,TRBJ2-1,TRBV27,.,CASSLLAGGLIGNEQFF,TGTGCCAGCAGTTTACTAGCGGGAGGTTTGATCGGCAATGAGCAGTTCTTC
TRBD2,TRBJ2-7,TRBV10-1,.,CASSEDRDYYEQYF,TGCGCCAGCAGTGAAGACCGGGACTACTACGAGCAGTACTTC
.,TRBJ2-7,TRBV15,.,CATSRSRSSSYEQYF,TGTGCCACCAGCAGATCCCGAAGTAGCTCCTACGAGCAGTACTTC
TRBD1,TRBJ1-5,TRBV27,.,CASSLFGTGKLYQPQHF,TGTGCCAGCAGTTTATTTGGGACAGGGAAATTATATCAGCCCCAGCATTTT
TRBD2,TRBJ2-1,TRBV7-3,once,CASSLLAGGWNEQFF,TGTGCCAGCAGCCTACTAGCGGGAGGGTGGAATGAGCAGTTCTTC
.,TRBJ1-1,TRBV6-5,.,CASNSPTEAFF,TGTGCCAGCAATAGCCCCACTGAAGCTTTCTTT
.,TRBJ1-1,TRBV7-9,.,CASSLAGQGLATEAFF,TGTGCCAGCAGCTTAGCGGGGCAGGGGCTGGCCACTGAAGCTTTCTTT
TRBD1,TRBJ2-7,TRBV7-7,.,CASSYSDRGEQYF,TGTGCTAGCAGCTACTCGGACAGGGGAGAGCAGTACTTC
.,TRBJ1-1,TRBV7-6,.,CASSFAGNTEAFF,TGTGCCAGCAGCTTCGCCGGGAACACTGAAGCTTTCTTT
TRBD1,TRBJ1-2,TRBV27,.,CASSILTGEGYTF,TGTGCCAGCAGTATACTGACAGGGGAAGGCTACACCTTC
TRBD1,TRBJ2-7,TRBV28,.,CASSPGTDPREQYF,TGTGCCAGCAGTCCCGGGACAGACCCCCGCGAGCAGTACTTC
TRBD2,TRBJ2-1,TRBV7-3,.,CASSRGLAVYNEQFF,TGTGCCAGCAGCCGTGGACTAGCGGTATACAATGAGCAGTTCTTC
TRBD1,TRBJ2-7,TRBV5-4,once,CASSHINRGQFDEQYF,TGTGCCAGCAGCCATATCAACAGGGGGCAGTTTGACGAGCAGTACTTC
TRBD2,TRBJ2-3,TRBV6-6,.,CASSVSTSGSGNTQYF,TGTGCCAGCAGTGTCTCGACTAGCGGGAGTGGGAATACGCAGTATTTT
.,TRBJ2-5,TRBV30,few,CAWSVQGTETQYF,TGTGCCTGGAGTGTCCAGGGTACGGAGACCCAGTACTTC
.,TRBJ1-2,TRBV7-9,once,CASSLEAGNGYTF,TGTGCCAGCAGCTTAGAGGCGGGTAATGGCTACACCTTC
TRBD1,TRBJ1-4,TRBV5-3,.,CARSWYRGLGNEKLFF,TGTGCCAGAAGCTGGTACAGGGGGCTTGGTAATGAAAAACTGTTTTTT
TRBD1,TRBJ1-5,TRBV7-9,.,CASTNPRDRDRENQPQHF,TGTGCCAGCACCAACCCCCGGGACAGGGACCGGGAGAATCAGCCCCAGCATTTT
TRBD2,TRBJ2-3,TRBV19,.,CASSISGASGSTDTQYF,TGTGCCAGTAGTATAAGTGGGGCTAGCGGGAGTACAGATACGCAGTATTTT
TRBD2,TRBJ2-1,TRBV6-6,.,CASSRTSGQYNEQFF,TGTGCCAGCAGTCGGACTAGCGGACAATACAATGAGCAGTTCTTC
.,TRBJ2-3,TRBV4-1,.,CASSHPSTRFGTDTQYF,TGCGCCAGCAGCCATCCAAGTACTAGATTTGGCACAGATACGCAGTATTTT